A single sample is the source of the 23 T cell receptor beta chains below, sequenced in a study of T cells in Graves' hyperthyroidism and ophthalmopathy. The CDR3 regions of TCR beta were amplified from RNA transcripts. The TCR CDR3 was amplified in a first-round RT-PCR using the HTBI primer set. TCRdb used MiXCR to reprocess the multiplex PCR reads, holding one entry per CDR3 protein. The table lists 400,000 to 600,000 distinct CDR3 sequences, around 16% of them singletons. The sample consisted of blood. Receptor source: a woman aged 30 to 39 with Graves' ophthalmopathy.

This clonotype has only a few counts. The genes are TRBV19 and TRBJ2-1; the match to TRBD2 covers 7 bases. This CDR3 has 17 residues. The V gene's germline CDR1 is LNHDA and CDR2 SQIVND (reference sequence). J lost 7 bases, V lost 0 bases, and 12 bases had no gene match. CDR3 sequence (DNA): TGTGCCAGTAGTATAGACGGCTCGGCGGGAGCGCTTAATGAGCAGTTCTTC. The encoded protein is CASSIDGSAGALNEQFF.

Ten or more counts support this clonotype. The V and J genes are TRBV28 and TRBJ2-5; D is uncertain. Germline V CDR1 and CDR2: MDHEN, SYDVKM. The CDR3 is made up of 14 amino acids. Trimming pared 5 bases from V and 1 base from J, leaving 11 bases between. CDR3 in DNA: TGTGCCAGCAGTCTCCAGCGTATCCAAGAGACCCAGTACTTC. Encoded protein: CASSLQRIQETQYF.

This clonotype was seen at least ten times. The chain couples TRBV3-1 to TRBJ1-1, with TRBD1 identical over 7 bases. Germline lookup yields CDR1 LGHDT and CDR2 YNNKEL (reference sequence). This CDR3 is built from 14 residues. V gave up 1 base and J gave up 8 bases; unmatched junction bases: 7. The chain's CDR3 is CASSQARQGGEAFF. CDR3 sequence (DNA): TGTGCCAGCAGCCAAGCCCGACAGGGTGGGGAAGCTTTCTTT.

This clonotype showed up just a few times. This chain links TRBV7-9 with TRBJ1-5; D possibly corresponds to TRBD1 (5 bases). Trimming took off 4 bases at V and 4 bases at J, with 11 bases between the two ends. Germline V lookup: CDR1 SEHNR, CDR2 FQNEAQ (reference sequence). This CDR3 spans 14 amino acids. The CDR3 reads CASSSLGGNQPQHF. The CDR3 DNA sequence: TGTGCCAGCAGCTCCCTCGGGGGAAATCAGCCCCAGCATTTT.

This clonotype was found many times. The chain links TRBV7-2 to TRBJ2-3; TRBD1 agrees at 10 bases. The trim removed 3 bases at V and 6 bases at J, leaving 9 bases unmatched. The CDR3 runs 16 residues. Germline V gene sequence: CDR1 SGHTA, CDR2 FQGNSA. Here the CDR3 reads CASSFPGQGPPDTQYF. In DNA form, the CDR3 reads TGTGCCAGCAGCTTCCCGGGACAGGGGCCGCCGGATACGCAGTATTTT.

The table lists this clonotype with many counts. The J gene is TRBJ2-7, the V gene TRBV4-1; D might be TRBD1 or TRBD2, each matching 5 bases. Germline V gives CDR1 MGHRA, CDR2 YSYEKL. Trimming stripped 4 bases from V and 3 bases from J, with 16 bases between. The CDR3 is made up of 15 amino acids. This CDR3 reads CASSRDGTADYEQYF. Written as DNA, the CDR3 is TGCGCCAGCAGCCGCGACGGGACCGCAGACTACGAGCAGTACTTC.

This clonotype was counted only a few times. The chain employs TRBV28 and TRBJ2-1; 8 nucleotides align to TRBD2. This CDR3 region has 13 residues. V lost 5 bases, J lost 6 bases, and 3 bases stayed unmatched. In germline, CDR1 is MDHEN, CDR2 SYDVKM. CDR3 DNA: TGTGCCAGCAGTCTGACTAGCGTCAATGAGCAGTTCTTC. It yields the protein CASSLTSVNEQFF.

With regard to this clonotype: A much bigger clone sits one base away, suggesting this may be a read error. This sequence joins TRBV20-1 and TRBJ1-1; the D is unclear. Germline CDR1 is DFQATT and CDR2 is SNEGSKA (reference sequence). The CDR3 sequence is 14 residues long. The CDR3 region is CSAMGGLGNTEASF. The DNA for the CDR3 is TGCAGTGCAATGGGCGGCTTGGGGAACACTGAAGCTTCCTTT.

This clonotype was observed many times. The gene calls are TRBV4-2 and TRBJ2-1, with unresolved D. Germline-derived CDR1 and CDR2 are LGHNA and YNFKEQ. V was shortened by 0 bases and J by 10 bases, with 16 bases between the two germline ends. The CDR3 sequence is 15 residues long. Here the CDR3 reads CASSQDSQTTREQFF. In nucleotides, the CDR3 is TGTGCCAGCAGCCAAGATTCCCAAACCACCCGAGAGCAGTTCTTC.

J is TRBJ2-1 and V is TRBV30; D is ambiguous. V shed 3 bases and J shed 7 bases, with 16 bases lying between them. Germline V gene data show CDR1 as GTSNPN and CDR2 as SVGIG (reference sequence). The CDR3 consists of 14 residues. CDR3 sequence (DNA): TGTGCCTGGAGGACACTCGGTGAATTAAATGAGCAGTTCTTC. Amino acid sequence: CAWRTLGELNEQFF.

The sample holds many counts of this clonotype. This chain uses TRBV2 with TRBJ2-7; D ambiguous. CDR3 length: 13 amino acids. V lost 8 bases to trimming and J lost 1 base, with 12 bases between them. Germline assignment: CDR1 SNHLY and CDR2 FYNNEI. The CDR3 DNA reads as TGTGCCAGCCGAACGAAAGGTTCCTACGAGCAGTACTTC. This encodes CASRTKGSYEQYF.

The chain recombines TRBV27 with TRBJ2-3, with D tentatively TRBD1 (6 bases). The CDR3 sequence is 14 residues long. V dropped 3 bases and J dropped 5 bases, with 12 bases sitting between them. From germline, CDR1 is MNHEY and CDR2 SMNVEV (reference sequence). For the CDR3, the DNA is TGTGCCAGCAGTTTCTGGGGGCCGGGAGATACGCAGTATTTT. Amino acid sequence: CASSFWGPGDTQYF.

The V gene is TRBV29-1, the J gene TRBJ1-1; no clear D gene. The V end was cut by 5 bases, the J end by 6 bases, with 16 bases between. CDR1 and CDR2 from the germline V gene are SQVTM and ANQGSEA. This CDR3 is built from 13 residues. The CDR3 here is CSVQDDLVSEAFF. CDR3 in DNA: TGCAGCGTTCAGGACGATCTGGTATCTGAAGCTTTCTTT.

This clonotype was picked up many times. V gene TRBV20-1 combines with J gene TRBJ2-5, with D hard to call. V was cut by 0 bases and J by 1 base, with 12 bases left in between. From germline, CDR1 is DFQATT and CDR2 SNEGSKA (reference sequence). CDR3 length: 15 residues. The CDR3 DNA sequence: TGCAGTGCTAGAGAGACGGAAGGATTCCAAGAGACCCAGTACTTC. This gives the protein CSARETEGFQETQYF.

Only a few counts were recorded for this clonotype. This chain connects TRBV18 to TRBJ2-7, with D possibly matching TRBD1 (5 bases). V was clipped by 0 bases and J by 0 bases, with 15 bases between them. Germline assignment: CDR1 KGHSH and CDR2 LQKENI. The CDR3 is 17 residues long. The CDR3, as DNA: TGTGCCAGCTCACCACCCCGAGGTGGGGCAGACTCCTACGAGCAGTACTTC. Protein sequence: CASSPPRGGADSYEQYF.

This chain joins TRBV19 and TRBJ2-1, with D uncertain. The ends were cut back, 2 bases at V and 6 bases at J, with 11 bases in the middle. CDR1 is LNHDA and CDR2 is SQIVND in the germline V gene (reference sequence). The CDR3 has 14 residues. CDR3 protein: CASSIQDEVNEQFF. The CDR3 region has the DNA TGTGCCAGTAGTATACAAGACGAGGTCAATGAGCAGTTCTTC.

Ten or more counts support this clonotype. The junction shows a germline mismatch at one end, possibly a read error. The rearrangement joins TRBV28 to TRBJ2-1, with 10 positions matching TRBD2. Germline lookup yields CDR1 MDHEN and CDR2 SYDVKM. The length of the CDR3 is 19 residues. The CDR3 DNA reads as TGTGCCAGCACTAAGCTGGGGGCCTTAGCGGGAGGTTCCTACAGTGAGCAGTTCTTC. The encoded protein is CASTKLGALAGGSYSEQFF.

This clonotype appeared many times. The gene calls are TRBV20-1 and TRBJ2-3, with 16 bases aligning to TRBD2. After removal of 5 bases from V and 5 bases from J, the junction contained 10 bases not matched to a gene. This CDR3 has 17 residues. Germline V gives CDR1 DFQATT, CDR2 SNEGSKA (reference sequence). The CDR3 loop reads CSARGTSGREKEDTQYF. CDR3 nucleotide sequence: TGCAGTGCTCGGGGGACTAGCGGGAGGGAGAAGGAAGATACGCAGTATTTT.

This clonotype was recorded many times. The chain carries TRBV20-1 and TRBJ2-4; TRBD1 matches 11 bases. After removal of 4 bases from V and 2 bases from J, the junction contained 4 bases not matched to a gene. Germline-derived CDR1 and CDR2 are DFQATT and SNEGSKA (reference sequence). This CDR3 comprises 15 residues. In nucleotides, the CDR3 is TGCAGTGCTACGGGACAGGGGGTGACCAAAAACATTCAGTACTTC. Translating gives CSATGQGVTKNIQYF.

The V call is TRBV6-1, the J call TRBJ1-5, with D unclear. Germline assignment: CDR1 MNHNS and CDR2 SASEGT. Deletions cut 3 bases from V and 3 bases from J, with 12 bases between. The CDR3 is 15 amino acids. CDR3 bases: TGTGCCAGCAGTGATCCAGGACTACTCAATCAGCCCCAGCATTTT. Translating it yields CASSDPGLLNQPQHF.

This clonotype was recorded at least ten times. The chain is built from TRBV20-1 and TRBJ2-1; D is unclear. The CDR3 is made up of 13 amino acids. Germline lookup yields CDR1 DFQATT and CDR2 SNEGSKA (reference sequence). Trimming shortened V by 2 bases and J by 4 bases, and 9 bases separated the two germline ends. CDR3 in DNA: TGCAGTGCTAGAACAGACGGTTACAATGAGCAGTTCTTC. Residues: CSARTDGYNEQFF.

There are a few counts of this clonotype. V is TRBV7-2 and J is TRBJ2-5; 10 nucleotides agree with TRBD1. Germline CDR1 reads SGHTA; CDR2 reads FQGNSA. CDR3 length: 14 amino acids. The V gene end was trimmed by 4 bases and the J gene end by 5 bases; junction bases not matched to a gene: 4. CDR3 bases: TGTGCCAGCAGCTATGACAGGGGGCCTGAGACCCAGTACTTC. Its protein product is CASSYDRGPETQYF.

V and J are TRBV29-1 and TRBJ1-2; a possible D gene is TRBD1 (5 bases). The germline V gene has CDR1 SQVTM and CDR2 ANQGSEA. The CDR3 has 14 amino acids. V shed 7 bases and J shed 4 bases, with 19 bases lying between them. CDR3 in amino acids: CSASPRDVGYGYTF. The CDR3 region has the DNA TGCAGCGCTTCCCCCCGGGACGTCGGCTATGGCTACACCTTC.